The 18 T cell receptor beta chains reported below all come from one sample, sequenced in a study of cytomegalovirus exposure and HLA in healthy donors. Primers for the PCR totalled 60 Vbeta and 13 Jbeta. Clones were read by immunoSEQ multiplex PCR, and TCRdb kept only the in-frame ones, dropping some. The table records under 200,000 clones, about 79% of them present only once. The source material was PBMCs. The receptors stem from a man aged 45-65 years in good health and CMV-seropositive.

The genes are TRBV11-1 and TRBJ1-1; TRBD1 is a possible D gene (5 bases). Trimming removed 3 bases from V and 0 bases from J, with 8 bases in between. CDR1 SGHAT and CDR2 FQDESV come from the germline V gene (reference sequence). The CDR3 has 14 amino acids. Here the CDR3 DNA reads TGTGCCAGCAGCTTCCAAGGGGTGAACACTGAAGCTTTCTTT. As protein: CASSFQGVNTEAFF.

The V call is TRBV5-1, the J call TRBJ2-3; D gene unclear. The CDR3 consists of 16 residues. The V gene lost 0 bases and the J gene lost 0 bases, with 11 bases spanning the gap. Germline-derived CDR1 and CDR2 are SGHRS and YFSETQ. The CDR3: CASSLVRVSSTDTQYF. CDR3 sequence (DNA): TGCGCCAGCAGCTTGGTCCGGGTATCCAGCACAGATACGCAGTATTTT.

V gene TRBV6-5 combines with J gene TRBJ1-1; 10 nucleotides line up with TRBD1. J lost 4 bases, V lost 0 bases, and 5 bases had no gene match. There are 16 residues in the CDR3. Germline CDR1 and CDR2: MNHEY and SVGAGI. This CDR3 is CASSYSAGTGATEAFF. Here the CDR3 DNA reads TGTGCCAGCAGTTACTCGGCCGGGACAGGGGCCACTGAAGCTTTCTTT.

The chain uses TRBV19 and TRBJ2-1; 10 bases fit TRBD2. From germline, CDR1 is LNHDA and CDR2 SQIVND (reference sequence). V dropped 6 bases and J dropped 4; count of bases not matched to a gene: 3. There are 14 residues in the CDR3. CDR3 DNA: TGTGCCAGTAGGCCAGCGGGGGGGTACAATGAGCAGTTCTTC. Amino acid sequence: CASRPAGGYNEQFF.

The chain uses TRBV7-6 and TRBJ1-2; D might be TRBD1 (5 bases). Per the germline V gene, CDR1 is SGHVS and CDR2 is FNYEAQ. The V end was cut by 4 bases, the J end by 6 bases, with 12 bases between. The CDR3 extends over 13 amino acids. The CDR3: CASSYGLGHGYTF. Written as DNA, the CDR3 is TGTGCCAGCAGCTACGGTCTGGGGCATGGCTACACCTTC.

V gene TRBV27 combines with J gene TRBJ1-6; D is possibly TRBD1 (6 bases). V lost 6 bases and J lost 0, with 9 bases in between. The CDR3 loop spans 15 amino acids. The V gene's germline CDR1 is MNHEY and CDR2 SMNVEV (reference sequence). The CDR3 sequence: CASRQGGSYNSPLHF. The CDR3, as DNA: TGTGCCAGCAGACAGGGCGGCTCCTATAATTCACCCCTCCACTTT.

This clone has only one observation. The V gene is TRBV6-1, the J gene TRBJ1-5; D may be TRBD1 (5 bases). The CDR3 is made up of 19 amino acids. The ends were cut back, 4 bases at V and 6 bases at J, with 28 bases in the middle. Germline CDR1 is MNHNS and CDR2 is SASEGT. Here the CDR3 reads CASSAFPPGTSTGAQPQHF. CDR3 nucleotides: TGTGCCAGCAGTGCCTTTCCCCCGGGGACTTCAACCGGGGCTCAGCCCCAGCATTTT.

V and J are TRBV5-8 and TRBJ2-1; weak D call: TRBD2 (5 bases). Germline V gene lookup returns CDR1 SGHTS and CDR2 YDEGEE. V was clipped by 3 bases and J by 7 bases, with 11 bases between them. The CDR3 totals 13 residues. The CDR3 DNA follows: TGTGCCAGCAGCTCGGGGATCTGGAATGAGCAGTTCTTC. This gives the protein CASSSGIWNEQFF.

The V and J genes are TRBV5-4 and TRBJ1-2; 8 bases match TRBD1. Germline lookup yields CDR1 SGHNT and CDR2 YYREEE (reference sequence). The CDR3 sequence is 12 residues long. V gave up 3 bases and J gave up 7 bases; unmatched junction bases: 2. CDR3 DNA sequence: TGTGCCAGCAGCTGGGACAGGAGTGGCTACACCTTC. Its translation is CASSWDRSGYTF.

The V gene is TRBV15, the J gene TRBJ2-7; TRBD1 matches at 7 bases. The CDR3 consists of 16 residues. CDR1 LNHNV and CDR2 YYDKDF come from the germline V gene (reference sequence). Losses at the gene ends were 0 bases for V and 0 bases for J; bases not matched to a gene: 5. The CDR3 here is CATSREGTANSYEQYV. The DNA of the CDR3 is TGTGCCACCAGCAGAGAAGGGACAGCGAACTCCTACGAGCAGTACGTC.

This clone showed up just a few times. The J gene is TRBJ2-2, the V gene TRBV30, with a weak D call TRBD2 (7 bases). Looked up from germline, CDR1 is GTSNPN and CDR2 is SVGIG (reference sequence). With 7 bases removed from V and 0 bases from J, the gap between germline ends came to 12 bases. This CDR3 is 14 amino acids long. Written as DNA, the CDR3 is TGTGCCTCAGGGGAGGGTTCGAACACCGGGGAGCTGTTTTTT. It yields the protein CASGEGSNTGELFF.

The chain has TRBV5-4 and TRBJ2-3; 12 bases match TRBD1. The CDR3 is 16 residues long. V lost 0 bases to trimming and J lost 6 bases; unmatched junction nucleotides: 5. CDR1 and CDR2 (germline): SGHNT, YYREEE (reference sequence). The CDR3: CASSLGDRGPQDTQYF. CDR3 sequence (DNA): TGTGCCAGCAGCTTGGGGGACAGGGGGCCCCAGGATACGCAGTATTTT.

The V call is TRBV10-1, the J call TRBJ1-5, with D tentatively TRBD1 (5 bases). Germline V lookup: CDR1 WNHNN, CDR2 SYGVQD (reference sequence). The CDR3 extends over 17 amino acids. Trimming stripped 8 bases from V and 2 bases from J, with 22 bases between. The CDR3 region is CASFWGGSPGGNQPQHF. The DNA of the CDR3 is TGCGCCAGCTTCTGGGGGGGAAGTCCTGGGGGCAATCAGCCCCAGCATTTT.

The chain couples TRBV5-1 to TRBJ2-1; 9 nucleotides line up with TRBD2. Trimming took 3 bases from V and 2 from J; bases not matched to a gene: 15. Germline V CDR1 and CDR2: SGHRS, YFSETQ. CDR3 size: 19 residues. The CDR3 protein is CASSSLAGGQSRTYNEQFF. CDR3 sequence (DNA): TGCGCCAGCAGCTCGCTTGCGGGGGGGCAGTCGAGAACCTACAATGAGCAGTTCTTC. The complete variable domain, with remaining parts taken from reference TRBV5-1 and TRBJ2-1, reads KAGVTQTPRYLIKTRGQQVTLSCSPISGHRSVSWYQQTPGQGLQFLFEYFSETQRNKGNFPGRFSGRQFSNSRSEMNVSTLELGDSALYLCASSSLAGGQSRTYNEQFFGPGTRLTVL.

J is TRBJ1-2 and V is TRBV11-2; a weak D match, TRBD1 (6 bases). Germline loops: CDR1 SGHAT, CDR2 FQNNGV. The CDR3 is 15 residues long. V was clipped by 7 bases and J by 4 bases, with 19 bases between them. The CDR3 DNA reads as TGTGCCAGCAAGAAACGGGGGGCTGTCGGCTATGGCTACACCTTC. It translates to CASKKRGAVGYGYTF.

The chain carries TRBV5-1 and TRBJ1-2; 7 positions match TRBD1. CDR3 length: 15 amino acids. Per the germline V gene, CDR1 is SGHRS and CDR2 is YFSETQ. Trimming took 3 bases from V and 8 from J; bases not matched to a gene: 13. CDR3 region: CASSSTTGTAMGYTF. The CDR3 DNA sequence: TGCGCCAGCAGCTCAACTACCGGGACAGCTATGGGCTACACCTTC.

Here the CDR3 reads CASSVGTGLEAFF. The CDR3 bases are TGTGCCAGCAGCGTGGGGACAGGGCTTGAAGCTTTCTTT. The chain is built from TRBV9 and TRBJ1-1; 9 positions match TRBD1. CDR3 length: 13 amino acids. The germline V gene has CDR1 SGDLS and CDR2 YYNGEE. Losses at the gene ends were 2 bases for V and 7 bases for J; bases not matched to a gene: 3.

The chain links TRBV9 to TRBJ1-2; a possible D gene is TRBD1 (5 bases). From germline, CDR1 is SGDLS and CDR2 YYNGEE. Trimming shortened V by 2 bases and J by 3 bases, and 11 bases separated the two germline ends. The CDR3 spans 14 residues. In DNA, the CDR3 is TGTGCCAGCAGCGTCTCGGCGGGGGACTATGGCTACACCTTC. It codes for CASSVSAGDYGYTF.